The clone carrying this T cell receptor beta chain was found many times. Its antigen remains unidentified. TCR beta CDR3 region amplification was performed from RNA transcripts. Using the HTBI primer set, a first-round RT-PCR was run on the TCR CDR3. One entry per CDR3 protein results from TCRdb running MiXCR on the multiplex PCR reads. Of about 270,000 distinct CDR3 sequences listed, about 20% are singletons. CDR3 length: 15 amino acids. Germline V gene sequence: CDR1 MNHNS, CDR2 SASEGT. V lost 3 bases and J lost 3, with 12 bases in between. 10 ml fresh peripheral blood yielded the PBMCs. The sample originates from a study of T cells in Graves' hyperthyroidism and ophthalmopathy. Notes on the study in general: Separation of ophthalmopathy from stable hyperthyroidism was achieved by a 13 V-J model.

The sequence was collected from a man aged 25-40 years with Graves' ophthalmopathy. This chain connects TRBV6-1 to TRBJ1-5; D not resolved. The sequencing input was blood. CDR3 sequence (DNA): TGTGCCAGCAGTGATTTGCCCGGTCTCAATCAGCCCCAGCATTTT. It yields the protein CASSDLPGLNQPQHF.